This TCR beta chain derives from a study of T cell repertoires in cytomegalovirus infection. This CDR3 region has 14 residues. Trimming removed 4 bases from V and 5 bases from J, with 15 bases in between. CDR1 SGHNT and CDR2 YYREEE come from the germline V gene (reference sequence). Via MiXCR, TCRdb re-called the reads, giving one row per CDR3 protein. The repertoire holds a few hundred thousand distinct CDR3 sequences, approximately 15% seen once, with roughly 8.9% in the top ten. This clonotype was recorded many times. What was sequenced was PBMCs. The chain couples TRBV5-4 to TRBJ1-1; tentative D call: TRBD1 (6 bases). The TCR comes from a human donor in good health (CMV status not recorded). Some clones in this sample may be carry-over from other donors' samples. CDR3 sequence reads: CASSPDTGRTEAFF. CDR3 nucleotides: TGTGCCAGCAGCCCAGATACAGGGAGGACTGAAGCTTTCTTT.